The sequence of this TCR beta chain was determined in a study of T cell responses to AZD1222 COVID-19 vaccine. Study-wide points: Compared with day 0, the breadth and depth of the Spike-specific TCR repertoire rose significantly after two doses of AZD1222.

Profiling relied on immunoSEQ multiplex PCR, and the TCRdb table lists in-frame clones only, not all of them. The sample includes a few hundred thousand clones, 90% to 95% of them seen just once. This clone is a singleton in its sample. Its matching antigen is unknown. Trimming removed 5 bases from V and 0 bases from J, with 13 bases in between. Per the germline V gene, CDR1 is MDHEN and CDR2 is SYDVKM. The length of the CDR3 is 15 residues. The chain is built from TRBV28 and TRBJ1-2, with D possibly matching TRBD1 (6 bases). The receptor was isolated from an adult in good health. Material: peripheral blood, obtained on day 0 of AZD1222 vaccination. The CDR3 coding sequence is TGTGCCAGCAGTAGCACAGGGCAAGCTAACTATGGCTACACCTTC. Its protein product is CASSSTGQANYGYTF.